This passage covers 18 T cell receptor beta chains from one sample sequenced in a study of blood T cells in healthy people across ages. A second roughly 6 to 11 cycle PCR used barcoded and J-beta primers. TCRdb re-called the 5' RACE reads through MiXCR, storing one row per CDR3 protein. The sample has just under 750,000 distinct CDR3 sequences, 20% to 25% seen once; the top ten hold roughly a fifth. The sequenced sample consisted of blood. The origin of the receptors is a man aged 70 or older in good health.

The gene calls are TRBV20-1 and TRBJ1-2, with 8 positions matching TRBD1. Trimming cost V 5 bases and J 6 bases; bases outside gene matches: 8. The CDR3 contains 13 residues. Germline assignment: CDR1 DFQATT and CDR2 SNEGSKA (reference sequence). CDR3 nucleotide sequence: TGCAGTGCTCAGGACAGGGTGGGAGATGGCTACACCTTC. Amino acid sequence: CSAQDRVGDGYTF.

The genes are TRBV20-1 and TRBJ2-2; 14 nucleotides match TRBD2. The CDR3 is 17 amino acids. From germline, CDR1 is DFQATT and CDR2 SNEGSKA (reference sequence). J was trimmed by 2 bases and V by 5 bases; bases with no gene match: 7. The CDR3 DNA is TGCAGTGCTTCCCGGACTAGCGGGAGGATTAACACCGGGGAGCTGTTTTTT. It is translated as CSASRTSGRINTGELFF.

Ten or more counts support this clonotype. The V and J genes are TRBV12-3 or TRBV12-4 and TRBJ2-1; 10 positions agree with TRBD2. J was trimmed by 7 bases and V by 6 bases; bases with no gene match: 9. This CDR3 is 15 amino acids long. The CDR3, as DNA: TGTGCCAGCAGCCCGAGCTCGGGACTAGCGAATGAGCAGTTCTTC. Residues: CASSPSSGLANEQFF.

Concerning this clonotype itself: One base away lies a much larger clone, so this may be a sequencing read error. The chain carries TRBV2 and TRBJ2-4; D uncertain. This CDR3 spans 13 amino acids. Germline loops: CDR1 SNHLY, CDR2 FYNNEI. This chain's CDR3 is CAGSVEFRDIQYF. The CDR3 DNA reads TGTGCCGGCAGTGTAGAATTTAGGGACATTCAGTACTTC.

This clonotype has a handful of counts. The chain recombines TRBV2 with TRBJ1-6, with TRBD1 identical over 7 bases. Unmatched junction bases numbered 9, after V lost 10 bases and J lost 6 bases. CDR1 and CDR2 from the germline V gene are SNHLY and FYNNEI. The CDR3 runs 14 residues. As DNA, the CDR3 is TGTGCCACCAATACAGGGGCCGGTAATTCACCCCTCCACTTT. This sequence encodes CATNTGAGNSPLHF.

Written as DNA, the CDR3 is TGTGCCAGCAGGAACGGACGGGGCCCTTTTGAAGCTTTCTTT. Encoded protein: CASRNGRGPFEAFF. The chain combines TRBV6-2 or TRBV6-3 with TRBJ1-1, with D tentatively TRBD1 (5 bases). V shed 6 bases and J shed 7 bases, with 18 bases lying between them. The CDR3 is 14 amino acids. From germline, CDR1 is MNHEY and CDR2 SVGEGT.

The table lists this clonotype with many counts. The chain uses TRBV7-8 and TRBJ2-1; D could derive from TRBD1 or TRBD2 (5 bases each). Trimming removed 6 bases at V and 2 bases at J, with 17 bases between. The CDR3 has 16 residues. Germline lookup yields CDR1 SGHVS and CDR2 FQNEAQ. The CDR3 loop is CASSTALRGPYNEQFF. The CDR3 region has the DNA TGTGCCAGCAGTACCGCCCTTCGGGGACCCTACAATGAGCAGTTCTTC.

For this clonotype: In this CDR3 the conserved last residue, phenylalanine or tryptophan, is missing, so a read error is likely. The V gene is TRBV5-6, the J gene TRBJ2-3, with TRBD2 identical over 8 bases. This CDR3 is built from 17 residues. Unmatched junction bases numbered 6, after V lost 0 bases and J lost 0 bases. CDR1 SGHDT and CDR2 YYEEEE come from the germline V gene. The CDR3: CASSLAYAGGSTDTQYS. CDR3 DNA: TGTGCCAGCAGCTTGGCCTATGCGGGGGGAAGCACAGATACGCAGTATTCT.

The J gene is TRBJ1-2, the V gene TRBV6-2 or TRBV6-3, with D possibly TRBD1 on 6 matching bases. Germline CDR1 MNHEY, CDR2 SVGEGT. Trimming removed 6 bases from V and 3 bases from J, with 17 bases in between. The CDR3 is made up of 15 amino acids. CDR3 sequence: CASSFPQGYDYGYTF. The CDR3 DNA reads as TGTGCCAGCAGCTTCCCTCAGGGGTATGACTATGGCTACACCTTC.

This CDR3 is CSARDGIGRDTQYF. The CDR3 nucleotides read TGCAGTGCTAGAGATGGAATCGGCCGAGATACGCAGTATTTT. V gene TRBV20-1 combines with J gene TRBJ2-3, with no clear D. Germline CDR1 DFQATT, CDR2 SNEGSKA (reference sequence). The CDR3 sequence is 14 residues long. Between the trimmed V and J ends, which lost 0 bases and 5 bases, there was a span of 12 bases.

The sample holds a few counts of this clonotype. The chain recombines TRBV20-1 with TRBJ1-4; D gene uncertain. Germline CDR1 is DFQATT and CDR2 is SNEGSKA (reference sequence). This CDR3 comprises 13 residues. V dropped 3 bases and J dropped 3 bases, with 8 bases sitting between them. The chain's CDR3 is CSARLNSNEKLFF. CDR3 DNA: TGCAGTGCTAGGTTGAACTCTAATGAAAAACTGTTTTTT.

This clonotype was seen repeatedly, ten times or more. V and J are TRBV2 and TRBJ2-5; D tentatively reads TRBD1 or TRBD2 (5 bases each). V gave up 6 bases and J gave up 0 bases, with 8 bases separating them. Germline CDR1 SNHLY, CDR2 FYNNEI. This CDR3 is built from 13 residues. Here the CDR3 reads CASRRGYQETQYF. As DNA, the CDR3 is TGTGCCAGCAGGAGGGGATACCAAGAGACCCAGTACTTC.

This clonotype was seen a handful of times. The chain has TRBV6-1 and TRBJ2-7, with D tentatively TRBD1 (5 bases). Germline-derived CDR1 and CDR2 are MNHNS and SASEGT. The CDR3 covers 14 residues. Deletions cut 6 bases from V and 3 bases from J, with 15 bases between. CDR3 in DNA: TGTGCCAGCAGCTTAACAGGACCTTACTACGAGCAGTACGTC. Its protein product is CASSLTGPYYEQYV.

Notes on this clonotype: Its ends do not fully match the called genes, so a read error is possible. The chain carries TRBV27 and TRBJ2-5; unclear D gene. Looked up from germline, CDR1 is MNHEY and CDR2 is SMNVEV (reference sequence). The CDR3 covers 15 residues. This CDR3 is CASSFRPAGYNEQFF. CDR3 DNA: TGTGCCAGCAGTTTCCGACCAGCTGGCTACAATGAGCAATTCTTC.

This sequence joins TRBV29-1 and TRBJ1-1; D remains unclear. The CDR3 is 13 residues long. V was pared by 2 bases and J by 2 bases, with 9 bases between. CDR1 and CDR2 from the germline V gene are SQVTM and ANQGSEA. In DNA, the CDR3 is TGCAGCGTTGAAAAGGCTCATAACACTGAAGCTTTCTTT. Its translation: CSVEKAHNTEAFF.

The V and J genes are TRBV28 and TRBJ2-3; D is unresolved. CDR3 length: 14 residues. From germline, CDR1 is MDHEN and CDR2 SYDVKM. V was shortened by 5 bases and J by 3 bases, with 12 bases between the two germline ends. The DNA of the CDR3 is TGTGCCAGCAGTCACCTTGGGGTTACAGATACGCAGTATTTT. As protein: CASSHLGVTDTQYF. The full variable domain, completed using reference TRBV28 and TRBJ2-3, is DVKVTQSSRYLVKRTGEKVFLECVQDMDHENMFWYRQDPGLGLRLIYFSYDVKMKEKGDIPEGYSVSREKKERFSLILESASTNQTSMYLCASSHLGVTDTQYFGPGTRLTVL.

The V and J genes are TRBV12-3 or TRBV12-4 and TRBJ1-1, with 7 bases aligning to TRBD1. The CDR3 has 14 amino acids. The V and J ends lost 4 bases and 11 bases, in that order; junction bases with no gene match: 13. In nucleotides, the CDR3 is TGTGCCAGCAGTTACATGGACAGGCCCGGAGTGGCTTTCTTT. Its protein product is CASSYMDRPGVAFF.

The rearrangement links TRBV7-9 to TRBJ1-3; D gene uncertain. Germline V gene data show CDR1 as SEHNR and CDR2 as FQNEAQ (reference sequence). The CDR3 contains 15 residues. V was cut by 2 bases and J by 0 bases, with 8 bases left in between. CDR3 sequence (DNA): TGTGCCAGCAGCTTATACGCGGGCTCTGGAAACACCATATATTTT. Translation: CASSLYAGSGNTIYF.